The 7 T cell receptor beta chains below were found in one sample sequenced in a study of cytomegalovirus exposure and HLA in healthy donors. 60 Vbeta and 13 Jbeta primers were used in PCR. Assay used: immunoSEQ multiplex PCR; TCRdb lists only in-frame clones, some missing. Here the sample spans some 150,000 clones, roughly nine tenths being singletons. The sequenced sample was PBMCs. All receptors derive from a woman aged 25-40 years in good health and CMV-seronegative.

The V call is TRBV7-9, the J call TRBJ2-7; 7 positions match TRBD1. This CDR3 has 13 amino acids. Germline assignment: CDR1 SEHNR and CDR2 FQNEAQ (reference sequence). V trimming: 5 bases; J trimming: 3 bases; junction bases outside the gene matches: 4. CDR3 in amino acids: CASSPRQGYEQYF. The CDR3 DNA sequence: TGTGCCAGCAGCCCAAGACAGGGCTACGAGCAGTACTTC.

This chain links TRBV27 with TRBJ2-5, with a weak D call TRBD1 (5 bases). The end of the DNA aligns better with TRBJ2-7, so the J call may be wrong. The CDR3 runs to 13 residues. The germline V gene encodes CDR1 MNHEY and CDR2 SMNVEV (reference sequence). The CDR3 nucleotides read TGTGCCAGCAGTTTATCGGGGCAGGACGAGCAGTACTTC. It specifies CASSLSGQDEQYF.

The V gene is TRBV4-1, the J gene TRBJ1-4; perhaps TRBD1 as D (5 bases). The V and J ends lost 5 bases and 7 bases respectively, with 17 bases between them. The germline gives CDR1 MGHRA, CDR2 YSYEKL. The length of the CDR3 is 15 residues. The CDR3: CASSIQAGRGEKLFF. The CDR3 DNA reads TGCGCCAGCAGCATTCAGGCAGGGCGGGGTGAAAAACTGTTTTTT.

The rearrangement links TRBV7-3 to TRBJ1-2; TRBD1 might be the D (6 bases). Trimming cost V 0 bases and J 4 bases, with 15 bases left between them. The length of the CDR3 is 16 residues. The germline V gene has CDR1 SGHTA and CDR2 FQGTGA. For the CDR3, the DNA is TGTGCCAGCAGCTTAACGGGCCAGACAGGAGTCTATGGCTACACCTTC. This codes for CASSLTGQTGVYGYTF.

DNA of the CDR3: TGTGCCAGTAGTATAGGTCGTGGCTACACCTTC. This gives the protein CASSIGRGYTF. The chain joins TRBV19 to TRBJ1-2; no definite D call. Germline V gene lookup returns CDR1 LNHDA and CDR2 SQIVND (reference sequence). There are 11 residues in the CDR3. V was shortened by 1 base and J by 7 bases, with 4 bases between the two germline ends.

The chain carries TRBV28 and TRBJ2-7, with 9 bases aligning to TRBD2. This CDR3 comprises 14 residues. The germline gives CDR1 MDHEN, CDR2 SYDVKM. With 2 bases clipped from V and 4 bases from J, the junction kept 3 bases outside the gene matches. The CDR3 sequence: CASSLVAGVYEQYF. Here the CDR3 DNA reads TGTGCCAGCAGTTTAGTAGCGGGAGTGTACGAGCAGTACTTC. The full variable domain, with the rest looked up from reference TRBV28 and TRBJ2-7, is DVKVTQSSRYLVKRTGEKVFLECVQDMDHENMFWYRQDPGLGLRLIYFSYDVKMKEKGDIPEGYSVSREKKERFSLILESASTNQTSMYLCASSLVAGVYEQYFGPGTRLTVT.

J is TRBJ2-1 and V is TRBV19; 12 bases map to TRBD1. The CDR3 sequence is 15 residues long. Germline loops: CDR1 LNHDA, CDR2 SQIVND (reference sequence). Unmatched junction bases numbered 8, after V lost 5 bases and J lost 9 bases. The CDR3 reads CASSGRDRGQGEQFF. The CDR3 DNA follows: TGTGCCAGTAGTGGCCGGGACAGGGGGCAAGGTGAGCAGTTCTTC.